This is a list of T cell receptor beta chains from one sample in a study of graft-versus-host responses after intestinal transplantation. Sequencing used immunoSEQ multiplex PCR; TCRdb keeps in-frame clones, though not all of them. Among about 100,000 clones, 90% to 95% were seen once, and the ten largest hold around 0.2%. No antigen is known for these receptors. The sample here was unstimulated CD4+ T cells sorted from spleen or lymph node cells, taken before transplant. These receptors were collected from a human donor who was the organ donor for an intestinal transplant. The conserved cysteine and the conserved F or W are not part of the CDR3 here. Clone size, where shown, is once, few, many, or a class for clones that have expanded.

V gene	J gene	CDR3 length	clone size	CDR3 protein
TRBV18	TRBJ1-1	12	-	ASSPPSGSTEAF
TRBV27	TRBJ1-2	15	-	ASSFSRPGKNVYGYT
TRBV27	-	14	-	ASSSAYRGGAYEQY
TRBV4-3	TRBJ2-1	13	-	ASSRATGRWNEQF
TRBV20-1	TRBJ1-1	9	-	SARAGSEAF
TRBV4-1	TRBJ2-5	14	-	ASSNGLAGFQETQY
TRBV4-2	TRBJ2-1	14	-	ASSLGLAGSGDEQF
TRBV7-9	TRBJ2-7	13	-	ASSPRGLEPNEQY
TRBV6-1	TRBJ1-3	13	few	ASSGFRGSGNTIY
TRBV19	TRBJ1-5	13	-	ASNKGPYSNQPQH
TRBV5-6	TRBJ2-5	11	once	ASSLGGGLTVY
TRBV7-3	TRBJ1-2	15	-	ASSLTAGNRDRGGYT
TRBV28	TRBJ1-5	15	-	ASSLSSGTGSNQPQH
TRBV5-1	TRBJ2-7	13	-	ASSLAPGLGREQY
TRBV30	TRBJ2-7	12	once	AWSLRDRRYEQY
TRBV6-5	TRBJ2-5	11	-	ASSGQGQETQY
TRBV29-1	TRBJ1-3	11	-	SVGQISGNTIY
TRBV6-6	TRBJ2-3	14	-	ASSYRTVAGSDTQY
TRBV30	TRBJ1-5	13	-	AWSIPGGPNQPQH
TRBV5-4	TRBJ1-4	14	-	ASSLSITSGNEKLF
TRBV7-3	TRBJ2-3	14	-	ASSLRGLASTDTQY
TRBV4-1	TRBJ2-5	15	-	ASSQEGLAGGPETQY